This T cell receptor beta chain was profiled in a study of cytomegalovirus exposure and HLA in healthy donors. Germline V gene lookup returns CDR1 SGHTA and CDR2 FQGNSA. The V end lost 2 bases, the J end lost 7 bases, and 11 bases lay between the germline ends. The CDR3 consists of 14 residues. This table comes from immunoSEQ multiplex PCR, and its TCRdb copy is limited to in-frame clones, with some not included. The table has more than 120,000 clones, 87% seen once. While the first cohort had 650 to 850 subjects, the donors belonged to the separate validation cohort of over a hundred subjects. The chain uses TRBV7-2 and TRBJ2-2; no definite D call. The sequence was collected from a man between 18 and 35 years old in good health and CMV-seropositive. The sequencing input was PBMCs. CDR3 region: CASSLKPRVGELFF. The CDR3 DNA follows: TGTGCCAGCAGCTTAAAACCACGCGTCGGGGAGCTGTTTTTT.